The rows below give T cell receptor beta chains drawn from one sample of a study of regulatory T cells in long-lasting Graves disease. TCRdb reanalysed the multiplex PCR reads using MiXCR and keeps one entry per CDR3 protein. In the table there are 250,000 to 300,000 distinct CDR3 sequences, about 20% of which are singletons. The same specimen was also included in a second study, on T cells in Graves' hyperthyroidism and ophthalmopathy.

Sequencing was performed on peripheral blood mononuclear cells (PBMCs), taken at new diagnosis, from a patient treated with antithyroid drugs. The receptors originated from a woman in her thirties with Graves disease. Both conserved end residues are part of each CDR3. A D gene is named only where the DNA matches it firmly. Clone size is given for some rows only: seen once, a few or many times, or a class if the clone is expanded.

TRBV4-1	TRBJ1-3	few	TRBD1	CASSHGQGAGNTIYF	TGCGCCAGCAGCCACGGACAGGGGGCTGGAAACACCATATATTTT
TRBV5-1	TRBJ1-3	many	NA	CASTTRNLSGNTIYF	TGCGCCAGCACCACCAGGAATCTCTCTGGAAACACCATATATTTT
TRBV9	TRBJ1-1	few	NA	CASSVGSDREGDSEAFF	TGTGCCAGCAGCGTAGGGTCGGACAGAGAGGGGGACTCTGAAGCTTTCTTT
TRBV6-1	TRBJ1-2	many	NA	CASSWDQGNYGYTF	TGTGCCAGCAGCTGGGACCAGGGGAACTATGGCTACACCTTC
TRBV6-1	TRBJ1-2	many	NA	CASSGWGEYGYTF	TGTGCCAGCAGTGGTTGGGGGGAATATGGCTACACCTTC
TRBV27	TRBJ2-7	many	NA	CASSSLGSPYEQYF	TGTGCCAGCAGTTCTCTAGGGTCCCCCTACGAGCAGTACTTC
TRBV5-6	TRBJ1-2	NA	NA	CASILPPDGYTF	TGTGCCAGCATCTTGCCTCCGGATGGCTACACCTTC
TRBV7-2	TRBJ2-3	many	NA	CASTPLLQTADTQYF	TGTGCCAGCACCCCCTTGCTGCAGACCGCAGATACGCAGTATTTT
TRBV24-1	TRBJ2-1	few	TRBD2	CATSDFGGAEQFF	TGTGCCACCAGTGATTTCGGGGGGGCTGAGCAGTTCTTC
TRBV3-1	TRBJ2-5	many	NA	CASSQLLGETQYF	TGTGCCAGCAGCCAATTACTAGGCGAGACCCAGTACTTC
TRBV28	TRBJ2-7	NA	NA	CASSLETEDYEQYF	TGTGCCAGCAGTTTGGAGACAGAAGACTACGAGCAGTACTTC
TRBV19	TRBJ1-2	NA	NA	CASSILGNYGYTF	TGTGCCAGTAGTATCCTGGGAAACTATGGCTACACCTTC
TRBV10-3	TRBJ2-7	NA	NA	CAISEGGTPRAYEQYF	TGTGCCATCAGTGAGGGGGGGACTCCGAGGGCCTACGAGCAGTACTTC
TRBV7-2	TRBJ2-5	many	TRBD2	CASSYTSGGAGETQYF	TGTGCCAGCAGCTATACTAGCGGGGGGGCGGGGGAGACCCAGTACTTC
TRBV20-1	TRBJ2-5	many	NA	CSASPRLVERETQYF	TGCAGTGCTAGCCCCAGACTAGTAGAGCGGGAGACCCAGTACTTC
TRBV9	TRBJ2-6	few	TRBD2	CASSPLAVSGANVLTF	TGTGCCAGCAGCCCACTAGCGGTCTCTGGGGCCAACGTCCTGACTTTC
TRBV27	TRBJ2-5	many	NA	CASSLSWGGETQYF	TGTGCCAGCAGTTTAAGTTGGGGTGGGGAGACCCAGTACTTC
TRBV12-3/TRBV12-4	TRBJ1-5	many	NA	CASSLLGGNQPQHF	TGTGCCAGCAGTTTACTGGGGGGGAATCAGCCCCAGCATTTT
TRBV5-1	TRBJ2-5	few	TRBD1	CASRGWTGKETQYF	TGCGCCAGCCGGGGGTGGACAGGGAAAGAGACCCAGTACTTC
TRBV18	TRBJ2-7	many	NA	CASSPRVETYEQYF	TGTGCCAGCTCACCACGGGTAGAAACCTACGAGCAGTACTTC
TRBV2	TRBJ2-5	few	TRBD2	CASSVVTSGGAQETQYF	TGTGCCAGCAGTGTAGTAACTAGCGGGGGGGCCCAAGAGACCCAGTACTTC
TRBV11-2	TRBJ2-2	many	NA	CASSLVYNPGDTGELFF	TGTGCCAGCAGCTTAGTTTACAATCCAGGGGACACCGGGGAGCTGTTTTTT
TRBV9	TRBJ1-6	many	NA	CASSVDREYSPLHF	TGTGCCAGCAGCGTAGATAGGGAGTATTCACCCCTCCACTTT
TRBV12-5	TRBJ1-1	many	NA	CASGQDRENTEAFF	TGTGCTAGTGGACAGGACAGAGAGAACACTGAAGCTTTCTTT
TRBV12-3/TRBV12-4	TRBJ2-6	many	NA	CASTYRRSGANVLTF	TGTGCCAGCACCTACAGGCGCTCTGGGGCCAACGTCCTGACTTTC
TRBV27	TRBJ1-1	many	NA	CASSLSGREAFF	TGTGCCAGCAGTTTATCCGGGAGAGAAGCTTTCTTT
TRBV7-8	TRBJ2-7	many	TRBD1	CASSLGQQGYEQYF	TGTGCCAGCAGCTTAGGGCAACAGGGGTACGAGCAGTACTTC
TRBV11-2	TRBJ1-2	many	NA	CASKSFAGPRGYTF	TGTGCCAGCAAATCATTCGCAGGCCCCAGAGGCTACACCTTC
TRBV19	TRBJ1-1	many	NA	CASTAGTRIMNTEAFF	TGTGCCAGTACCGCCGGGACAAGGATTATGAACACTGAAGCTTTCTTT
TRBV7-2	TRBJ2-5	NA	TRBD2	CASSLGGTSGSVETQYF	TGTGCCAGCAGCTTAGGAGGGACTAGCGGGAGTGTGGAGACCCAGTACTTC
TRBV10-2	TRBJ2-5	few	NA	CASSGRSGVKETQYF	TGCGCCAGCAGTGGACGGAGCGGTGTTAAAGAGACCCAGTACTTC
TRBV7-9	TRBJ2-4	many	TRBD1	CASSLGQGRAKNIQYF	TGTGCCAGCAGCTTAGGACAGGGGCGGGCCAAAAACATTCAGTACTTC
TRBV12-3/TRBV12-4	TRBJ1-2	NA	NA	CASSQYGGTYGYTF	TGTGCCAGCAGTCAATACGGGGGGACCTATGGCTACACCTTC
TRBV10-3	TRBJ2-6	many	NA	CAISESGVPGANVLTF	TGTGCCATCAGTGAGTCGGGGGTACCTGGGGCCAACGTCCTGACTTTC
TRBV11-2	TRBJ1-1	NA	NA	CASSPDSGNTEAFF	TGTGCCAGCAGCCCTGACAGCGGGAACACTGAAGCTTTCTTT
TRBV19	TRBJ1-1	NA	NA	CASSWWGEETEALF	TGTGCCAGTAGTTGGTGGGGGGAGGAGACTGAAGCTCTCTTT
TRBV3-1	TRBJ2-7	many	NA	CASSQGRTAHSYEQYF	TGTGCCAGCAGCCAAGGTCGGACAGCACATTCCTACGAGCAGTACTTC
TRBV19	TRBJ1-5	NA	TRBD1	CASSSGQARSLPQHF	TGTGCCAGTAGTAGCGGACAGGCCCGGAGTTTGCCCCAGCATTTT
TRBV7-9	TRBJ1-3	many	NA	CASSPWTAGTGNTIYF	TGTGCCAGCAGCCCTTGGACTGCTGGAACTGGAAACACCATATATTTT
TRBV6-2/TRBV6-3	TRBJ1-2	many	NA	CASSYPVQSYGYTF	TGTGCCAGCAGTTACCCGGTACAGTCGTATGGCTACACCTTC
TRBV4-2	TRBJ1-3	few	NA	CASLGATSGNTIYF	TGTGCCAGCCTCGGAGCTACCTCTGGAAACACCATATATTTT
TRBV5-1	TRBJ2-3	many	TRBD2	CASSPTGGFADTQYF	TGCGCCAGCAGCCCCACCGGGGGGTTCGCAGATACGCAGTATTTT
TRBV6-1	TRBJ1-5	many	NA	CASTPLRGGQPQHF	TGTGCCAGCACCCCGTTAAGGGGCGGACAGCCCCAGCATTTT